This entry lists 25 T cell receptor beta chains sequenced from one sample in a study of type 1 and type 2 diabetes patients. Amplification started from genomic DNA. The TCR beta CDR3 region was amplified using 30 forward and 13 reverse primers. TCRdb re-analysed the multiplex PCR reads in MiXCR, keeping a single row per CDR3 protein. The table includes fewer than 350,000 distinct CDR3 sequences, over 45% detected once. Source material: peripheral blood mononuclear cells (PBMCs). Receptors originate from a man aged 18 to 30 with type 2 diabetes.

The V call is TRBV19, the J call TRBJ1-1; possible D gene TRBD1, 6 bases. Germline CDR1 is LNHDA and CDR2 is SQIVND (reference sequence). The CDR3 sequence is 14 residues long. V lost 9 bases and J 1 base, leaving 15 bases between the germline ends. This chain's CDR3 is CASRGQGGNTEAFF. The CDR3 region has the DNA TGTGCCAGCCGGGGGCAGGGCGGGAACACTGAAGCTTTCTTT.

This chain's CDR3 is CASSLDRGREQFF. The CDR3 coding sequence is TGTGCCAGCAGCTTGGACAGGGGAAGGGAGCAGTTCTTC. The J gene is TRBJ2-5, the V gene TRBV7-6; TRBD1 agrees at 9 bases. The DNA matches TRBJ2-1 better at its end, which makes the J call doubtful. The germline V gene encodes CDR1 SGHVS and CDR2 FNYEAQ. This CDR3 is 13 amino acids long.

V usage is TRBV6-6 and J usage is TRBJ2-5, with D unclear. Germline assignment: CDR1 MNHNY and CDR2 SVGAGI (reference sequence). The CDR3 is 14 residues long. Trimming removed 0 bases from V and 5 bases from J, with 10 bases in between. This CDR3 reads CASSYSKGGETQYF. The CDR3 bases are TGTGCCAGCAGTTACTCGAAGGGTGGGGAGACCCAGTACTTC.

The rearrangement uses TRBV4-3 and TRBJ1-4; D unresolved. The V and J ends lost 1 base and 1 base respectively, with 16 bases between them. CDR1 and CDR2 (germline): LGHNA, YSLEER. CDR3 length: 18 residues. This CDR3 reads CASSQGRGSGQTNEKLFF. CDR3 DNA: TGCGCCAGCAGCCAAGGTCGAGGGTCGGGCCAAACTAATGAAAAACTGTTTTTT.

This clonotype came up a few times. V gene TRBV6-1 combines with J gene TRBJ1-3, with 7 bases lining up with TRBD1. J lost 7 bases, V lost 4 bases, and 10 bases had no gene match. This CDR3 contains 15 residues. CDR1 is MNHNS, CDR2 SASEGT, per germline. This CDR3 is CASSGDRVPQNTIYF. The CDR3 DNA is TGTGCCAGCAGTGGAGACAGGGTCCCTCAGAACACCATATATTTT.

This clonotype has only a few counts. The genes are TRBV20-1 and TRBJ1-1; 9 nucleotides align to TRBD1. This CDR3 region has 13 residues. Germline trimming cut 3 bases from V and 4 bases from J; bases unmatched to any gene: 3. CDR1 is DFQATT and CDR2 is SNEGSKA in the germline V gene (reference sequence). DNA of the CDR3: TGCAGTGCTAGGGACAGGGGCGGCACTGAAGCTTTCTTT. As protein: CSARDRGGTEAFF.

The chain joins TRBV19 to TRBJ1-6; 9 positions agree with TRBD1. The germline gives CDR1 LNHDA, CDR2 SQIVND (reference sequence). The CDR3 is made up of 15 amino acids. Germline trimming cut 6 bases from V and 14 bases from J; bases unmatched to any gene: 14. The CDR3 loop is CASRLAGTGNLALHF. CDR3 coding DNA: TGTGCCAGTAGACTTGCCGGGACAGGGAATTTAGCCCTCCACTTT. The variable domain in full, with the rest retrieved from reference TRBV19 and TRBJ1-6, is DGGITQSPKYLFRKEGQNVTLSCEQNLNHDAMYWYRQDPGQGLRLIYYSQIVNDFQKGDIAEGYSVSREKKESFPLTVTSAQKNPTAFYLCASRLAGTGNLALHFGNGTRLTVT.

Worth noting for this clonotype: Given the absence of the conserved phenylalanine or tryptophan at the CDR3 end, a read error is likely. CDR3 nucleotides: TGTGCCAGCAGCCCTCAGGCAAAGAACACTGAAGCTTTCTCT. It is translated as CASSPQAKNTEAFS. The chain is built from TRBV28 and TRBJ1-1; D not resolved. This CDR3 is 14 amino acids long. Trimming pared 6 bases from V and 1 base from J, leaving 12 bases between. CDR1 is MDHEN, CDR2 SYDVKM, per germline.

The V call is TRBV19, the J call TRBJ2-1; TRBD2 might be the D (5 bases). Trimming left V 7 bases short and J 4 bases short, with 14 bases between. CDR1 and CDR2 (germline): LNHDA, SQIVND (reference sequence). CDR3 length: 14 residues. This CDR3 is CASNAGLLYNEQFF. In DNA, the CDR3 is TGTGCCAGTAATGCTGGACTTCTATACAATGAGCAGTTCTTC.

CDR3 residues: CSVDLVSWVTEAFF. In DNA, the CDR3 is TGCAGCGTTGACCTGGTATCGTGGGTCACTGAAGCTTTCTTT. This chain links TRBV29-1 with TRBJ1-1; the D is unclear. Between the trimmed V and J ends, which lost 3 bases and 4 bases, there was a span of 15 bases. CDR3 length equals 14 residues. CDR1 and CDR2 (germline): SQVTM, ANQGSEA. Variable domain in full (rest from reference TRBV29-1 and TRBJ1-1): SAVISQKPSRDICQRGTSLTIQCQVDSQVTMMFWYRQQPGQSLTLIATANQGSEATYESGFVIDKFPISRPNLTFSTLTVSNMSPEDSSIYLCSVDLVSWVTEAFFGQGTRLTVV.

The rearrangement uses TRBV20-1 and TRBJ2-7, with 7 bases lining up with TRBD2. V lost 0 bases, J lost 2 bases, and 7 bases stayed unmatched. The germline V gene encodes CDR1 DFQATT and CDR2 SNEGSKA (reference sequence). This CDR3 spans 15 amino acids. CDR3 sequence: CSARDAGENTYEQYF. The CDR3 bases are TGCAGTGCTAGAGATGCGGGAGAGAACACCTACGAGCAGTACTTC.

The chain recombines TRBV7-8 with TRBJ1-2, with TRBD1 as a possible D gene (5 bases). The CDR3 spans 15 residues. The germline V gene encodes CDR1 SGHVS and CDR2 FQNEAQ. The V and J ends lost 4 bases and 4 bases respectively, with 16 bases between them. The CDR3 sequence is CASSSEGSGGYGYTF. The CDR3 bases are TGTGCCAGCAGCTCGGAGGGTTCGGGGGGCTATGGCTACACCTTC.

J is TRBJ1-1 and V is TRBV20-1; unclear D gene. V lost 6 bases and J 0 bases, leaving 14 bases between the germline ends. The germline CDR1 and CDR2 sequences are DFQATT and SNEGSKA (reference sequence). This CDR3 contains 14 residues. The CDR3 DNA follows: TGCAGTGCCCGGCCCGTTCCGATGAACACTGAAGCTTTCTTT. Residues: CSARPVPMNTEAFF.

This rearrangement joins TRBV20-1 to TRBJ1-5; D not resolved. V lost 5 bases to trimming and J lost 3 bases, with 11 bases between them. CDR1 and CDR2 from the germline V gene are DFQATT and SNEGSKA (reference sequence). CDR3 length: 13 residues. The CDR3 loop is CSAGRANNQPQHF. The CDR3 DNA sequence: TGCAGTGCTGGTCGGGCTAACAATCAGCCCCAGCATTTT.

The rearrangement uses TRBV20-1 and TRBJ2-5; a weak D match, TRBD2 (6 bases). Per germline, CDR1 DFQATT and CDR2 SNEGSKA (reference sequence). Trimming shortened V by 6 bases and J by 1 base, and 21 bases separated the two germline ends. The CDR3 totals 16 residues. The CDR3 spells CSANQHLGLLQETQYF. In nucleotides, the CDR3 is TGCAGTGCGAACCAGCACTTGGGACTGCTCCAAGAGACCCAGTACTTC.

This rearrangement joins TRBV4-1 to TRBJ1-5; 8 bases fit TRBD1. The CDR3 spans 16 residues. CDR1 and CDR2 from the germline V gene are MGHRA and YSYEKL. Trimming removed 0 bases from V and 2 bases from J; junction bases left unmatched: 3. Here the CDR3 DNA reads TGCGCCAGCAGCCAAGACAGGGGGCAGGGCAATCAGCCCCAGCATTTT. Amino acids: CASSQDRGQGNQPQHF.

The V gene is TRBV4-3, the J gene TRBJ1-2, with 7 bases aligning to TRBD1. V shed 0 bases, J shed 4 bases, and the junction held 5 bases outside the gene matches. Germline values: CDR1 LGHNA, CDR2 YSLEER. The CDR3 has 15 residues. CDR3 in DNA: TGCGCCAGCAGCCAAGAAGAGGGGGCTCCCTATGGCTACACCTTC. This codes for CASSQEEGAPYGYTF.

The gene calls are TRBV6-5 and TRBJ2-2; D is unclear. The germline gives CDR1 MNHEY, CDR2 SVGAGI. The CDR3 is made up of 16 amino acids. The V gene lost 0 bases and the J gene lost 0 bases, with 8 bases spanning the gap. CDR3 nucleotides: TGTGCCAGCAGTTACTCGGCAAAATCGAACACCGGGGAGCTGTTTTTT. Translated, it gives CASSYSAKSNTGELFF.

The J gene is TRBJ1-1, the V gene TRBV20-1; D is ambiguous. Trimming pared 0 bases from V and 11 bases from J, leaving 22 bases between. Germline values: CDR1 DFQATT, CDR2 SNEGSKA (reference sequence). The CDR3 spans 15 residues. DNA of the CDR3: TGCAGTGCTAGAGATTATGGGCTGGTCCTACTTGAGGCTTTCTTT. Its translation is CSARDYGLVLLEAFF.

The gene calls are TRBV19 and TRBJ2-1, with 8 bases lining up with TRBD2. Germline-derived CDR1 and CDR2 are LNHDA and SQIVND (reference sequence). The junction had 11 bases not matched to a gene; V was cut back by 3 bases and J by 4 bases. The CDR3 has 17 amino acids. Written as DNA, the CDR3 is TGTGCCAGTAGTATTTCGGGGGCATCGGGGGGGTACAATGAGCAGTTCTTC. It codes for CASSISGASGGYNEQFF.

The V call is TRBV2, the J call TRBJ1-4, with 7 bases identical to TRBD1. The V gene end was trimmed by 3 bases and the J gene end by 6 bases; junction bases not matched to a gene: 4. The CDR3 is 14 residues long. Germline-derived CDR1 and CDR2 are SNHLY and FYNNEI. CDR3 nucleotide sequence: TGTGCCAGCAGTGACCCCGGACAGGATGAAAAACTGTTTTTT. This sequence encodes CASSDPGQDEKLFF. Combining the CDR3 with reference TRBV2 and TRBJ1-4 gives the whole variable domain EPEVTQTPSHQVTQMGQEVILRCVPISNHLYFYWYRQILGQKVEFLVSFYNNEISEKSEIFDDQFSVERPDGSNFTLKIRSTKLEDSAMYFCASSDPGQDEKLFFGSGTQLSVL.

This clonotype occurred a few times. The V call is TRBV4-2, the J call TRBJ2-5; TRBD2 matches at 7 bases. Germline assignment: CDR1 LGHNA and CDR2 YNFKEQ. This CDR3 contains 15 residues. Trimming cost V 0 bases and J 5 bases; bases outside gene matches: 6. In nucleotides, the CDR3 is TGTGCCAGCAGCCAAGAGGGAGGGCAGGAGGAGACCCAGTACTTC. It specifies CASSQEGGQEETQYF.

The gene calls are TRBV7-3 and TRBJ1-5; no clear D. V was cut by 2 bases and J by 5 bases, with 4 bases left in between. This CDR3 has 12 amino acids. Germline V gene data show CDR1 as SGHTA and CDR2 as FQGTGA. CDR3 in DNA: TGTGCCAGCAGCTTAGACTATCAGCCCCAGCATTTT. Translating it yields CASSLDYQPQHF.

The chain couples TRBV6-2 or TRBV6-3 to TRBJ1-1; no definite D call. The germline V gene has CDR1 MNHEY and CDR2 SVGEGT. The V gene lost 6 bases and the J gene lost 4 bases, with 9 bases spanning the gap. The CDR3 sequence is 12 residues long. This CDR3 is CASRAGVTEAFF. The CDR3 DNA is TGTGCCAGCAGGGCAGGAGTCACTGAAGCTTTCTTT.

CDR3 residues: CASSLEGVGGNQPQHF. Written as DNA, the CDR3 is TGTGCCAGCAGCTTAGAAGGAGTGGGGGGCAATCAGCCCCAGCATTTT. V gene TRBV7-2 combines with J gene TRBJ1-5; D possibly corresponds to TRBD1 (5 bases). The CDR3 totals 16 residues. The V and J ends lost 1 base and 2 bases respectively, with 12 bases between them. The V gene's germline CDR1 is SGHTA and CDR2 FQGNSA.